The subject of this entry is one TCR beta chain. This specimen comes from a study of graft-versus-host responses after intestinal transplantation. Method: immunoSEQ multiplex PCR; TCRdb's copy keeps in-frame clones and lacks some. The table records under 30,000 clones, roughly 90% of them present only once. The receptor was isolated from a human patient who received an intestinal transplant, so some T cells may come from the graft donor. The starting material was PBMCs, obtained 39 to 40 days after intestinal transplant.

The CDR3 DNA reads TGCAGTGTCCCTAGCGGTGTCGGCTACACCTTC. It translates to CSVPSGVGYTF. The V and J genes are TRBV20-1 and TRBJ1-2; D is uncertain. CDR1 is DFQATT and CDR2 is SNEGSKA in the germline V gene (reference sequence). The V end lost 7 bases, the J end lost 8 bases, and 14 bases lay between the germline ends. The CDR3 is 11 residues long.